Sequencing of this T cell receptor beta chain was carried out in a study of Ad26.COV2.S vaccination and SARS-CoV-2 variants. The wider study: Donor was in the COV1001 Ad26.COV2.S trial arm. Study-wide results and limits: It was found that vaccine and placebo recipients had similar non-spike TCR breadth.

A remark on this clone: The antigen is unknown.

V was shortened by 3 bases and J by 5 bases, with 18 bases between the two germline ends. The CDR3 runs 16 residues. CDR1 and CDR2 (germline): SGHAT, FQNNGV. Libraries were prepared by immunoSEQ multiplex PCR; TCRdb keeps only in-frame clonotypes and omits some of them. The sample holds around 250,000 clones; more than 70% are singletons and the top ten take 3% to 4%. Treatment indicated: about 20 received Ad26.COV2.S at low or high dose, single or two shots; about 5 received placebo; per-sample allocation not given. Collection of samples fell on day 63 after the first vaccine or placebo injection. The sequence came from a person between 18 and 59 years old who received the Ad26.COV2.S COVID-19 vaccine or a placebo. This rearrangement joins TRBV11-2 to TRBJ2-3; no clear D gene. This specimen was peripheral blood, taken in a trial of Ad26.COV2.S vaccine versus placebo. CDR3 sequence: CASSFLTNMGLDTQYF. The CDR3 nucleotides are TGTGCCAGCAGCTTTCTAACAAATATGGGCTTAGATACGCAGTATTTT.